This is a list of T cell receptor beta chains from one sample in a study of T cell repertoires in aging, cancer and after chemotherapy. TCRdb re-called the multiplex PCR reads with MiXCR, one entry per CDR3 protein. The data contain 10,000 to 13,000 distinct CDR3 sequences, under 30% of them seen just once; the ten biggest clones take up approximately 2.1%. Sequenced: blood. All receptors derive from a human donor in good health. Both conserved end residues are part of each CDR3. The D gene is left open where the match is weak. Clone size, where shown, is once, few, many, or a class for clones that have expanded.

d_gene	v_gene	abundance	j_gene	CDR3aa	CDR3nt
-	TRBV5-1	few	TRBJ1-2	CASSPLGIGGYTF	TGCGCCAGCAGCCCACTGGGGATCGGCGGCTACACCTTC
-	TRBV13	-	TRBJ2-2	CASSSAGELFF	TGTGCCAGCAGCTCAGCCGGGGAGCTGTTTTTT
-	TRBV30	medium-sized	TRBJ1-5	CACKNQPQHF	TGTGCCTGCAAGAATCAGCCCCAGCATTTT
-	TRBV7-3	few	TRBJ2-1	CASSVGDRSEQFF	TGTGCCAGCAGCGTAGGAGACAGATCTGAGCAGTTCTTC
-	TRBV5-1	few	TRBJ1-1	CASSKDRSNTEAFF	TGCGCCAGCAGCAAGGACAGAAGTAACACTGAAGCTTTCTTT
TRBD2	TRBV9	-	TRBJ2-3	CASSAWDYTDTQYF	TGTGCCAGCAGCGCGTGGGACTACACAGATACGCAGTATTTT
TRBD2	TRBV5-1	-	TRBJ2-1	CASSLAGLAGDYNEQFF	TGCGCCAGCAGCTTGGCCGGGCTAGCGGGGGACTACAATGAGCAGTTCTTC
-	TRBV27	medium-sized	TRBJ1-5	CASSRTGQPQHF	TGTGCCAGCAGTAGGACGGGACAGCCCCAGCATTTT
-	TRBV14	few	TRBJ2-6	CASSRGVRGANVLTF	TGTGCCAGCAGCCGTGGAGTTAGAGGGGCCAACGTCCTGACTTTC
-	TRBV6-5	medium-sized	TRBJ1-6	CASSLRQERDSPLHF	TGTGCCAGCAGCTTACGACAGGAAAGAGATTCACCCCTCCACTTT
TRBD1	TRBV11-1	-	TRBJ1-3	CASSYPPGQGAGNTIYF	TGTGCCAGCAGCTACCCCCCGGGACAGGGAGCTGGAAACACCATATATTTT
-	TRBV20-1	medium-sized	TRBJ2-1	CSAKEYNEQFF	TGCAGTGCAAAGGAATACAATGAGCAGTTCTTC
-	TRBV5-4	-	TRBJ2-3	CASSKGRGVYTDTQYF	TGTGCCAGCAGCAAAGGGAGGGGGGTCTACACAGATACGCAGTATTTT
-	TRBV4-1	-	TRBJ2-3	CASRGDGFLQPDTQYF	TGCGCCAGCCGCGGTGATGGTTTCCTACAGCCAGATACGCAGTATTTT
-	TRBV5-1	-	TRBJ2-2	CASSLAGGISRELFF	TGCGCCAGCAGCTTGGCGGGGGGCATCTCCCGGGAGCTGTTTTTT
TRBD2	TRBV7-2	medium-sized	TRBJ2-1	CASSDGTSWKNEQFF	TGTGCCAGCAGCGACGGGACTAGCTGGAAGAATGAGCAGTTCTTC
TRBD1	TRBV4-2	-	TRBJ1-6	CASTSGTDNSPLHF	TGTGCCAGCACCTCCGGGACAGATAATTCACCCCTCCACTTT
-	TRBV5-5	medium-sized	TRBJ2-7	CASSLVNSEQYF	TGTGCCAGCAGCTTGGTTAACAGCGAGCAGTACTTC
TRBD1	TRBV20-1	-	TRBJ1-2	CSARRTGNYYGYTF	TGCAGTGCTAGGCGGACAGGCAATTACTATGGCTACACCTTC
TRBD1	TRBV11-2	few	TRBJ1-1	CASSLEQGTEAFF	TGTGCCAGCAGCTTGGAACAGGGGACTGAAGCTTTCTTT
-	TRBV27	-	TRBJ2-7	CASSPPGRESYEQYF	TGTGCCAGCAGTCCGCCAGGACGGGAATCCTACGAGCAGTACTTC
-	TRBV6-2/TRBV6-3	few	TRBJ1-1	CASNRGLNTEAFF	TGTGCCAGCAACCGAGGCCTCAACACTGAAGCTTTCTTT
-	TRBV29-1	medium-sized	TRBJ1-4	CSVEGRSGEKLFF	TGCAGCGTTGAGGGCAGGTCGGGTGAAAAACTGTTTTTT
-	TRBV7-2	few	TRBJ1-6	CASSLVSRGASNSPLHF	TGTGCCAGCAGCTTAGTTTCCCGGGGGGCGAGTAATTCACCCCTCCACTTT
-	TRBV28	once	TRBJ1-6	CASSPGTTSPLHF	TGTGCCAGCAGCCCAGGGACAACCTCACCCCTCCACTTT
TRBD2	TRBV6-5	-	TRBJ2-5	CASMTSGGETQYF	TGTGCCAGCATGACTAGCGGGGGGGAGACCCAGTACTTC
-	TRBV6-1	few	TRBJ1-3	CASSTQDSNRNTIYF	TGTGCCAGCAGTACCCAGGACAGTAATAGAAACACCATATATTTT
-	TRBV12-5	few	TRBJ1-5	CASGSAQGRNYYSNQPQHF	TGTGCTAGTGGTAGCGCCCAGGGACGCAACTATTATAGCAATCAGCCCCAGCATTTT
TRBD2	TRBV5-4	few	TRBJ2-1	CASSFPSGGFNEQFF	TGTGCCAGCAGCTTCCCTAGCGGGGGGTTCAATGAGCAGTTCTTC
-	TRBV7-9	few	TRBJ2-5	CASSLGGQETQYF	TGTGCCAGCAGCTTAGGGGGACAAGAGACCCAGTACTTC
-	TRBV5-1	-	TRBJ2-2	CASEQDGNTGELFF	TGCGCCAGCGAACAGGACGGGAACACCGGGGAGCTGTTTTTT
-	TRBV18	few	TRBJ1-4	CASSPPRLGNEKLFF	TGTGCCAGCTCACCACCGAGGTTAGGTAATGAAAAACTGTTTTTT
-	TRBV20-1	medium-sized	TRBJ2-7	CSAREPGRIYEQYF	TGCAGTGCTAGAGAGCCGGGCCGAATTTACGAGCAGTACTTC